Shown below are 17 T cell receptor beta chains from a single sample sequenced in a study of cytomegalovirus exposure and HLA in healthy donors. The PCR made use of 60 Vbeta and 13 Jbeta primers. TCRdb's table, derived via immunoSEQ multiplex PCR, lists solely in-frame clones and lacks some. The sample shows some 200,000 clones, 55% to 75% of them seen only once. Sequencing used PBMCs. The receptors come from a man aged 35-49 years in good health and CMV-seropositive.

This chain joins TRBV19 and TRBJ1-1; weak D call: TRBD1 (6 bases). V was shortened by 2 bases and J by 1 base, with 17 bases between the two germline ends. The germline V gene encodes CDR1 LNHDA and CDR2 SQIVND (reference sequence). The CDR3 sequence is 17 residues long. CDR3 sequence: CASSITLQGSRNTEAFF. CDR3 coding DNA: TGTGCCAGTAGTATAACCTTACAGGGAAGCCGGAACACTGAAGCTTTCTTT. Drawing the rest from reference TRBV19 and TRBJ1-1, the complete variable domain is DGGITQSPKYLFRKEGQNVTLSCEQNLNHDAMYWYRQDPGQGLRLIYYSQIVNDFQKGDIAEGYSVSREKKESFPLTVTSAQKNPTAFYLCASSITLQGSRNTEAFFGQGTRLTVV.

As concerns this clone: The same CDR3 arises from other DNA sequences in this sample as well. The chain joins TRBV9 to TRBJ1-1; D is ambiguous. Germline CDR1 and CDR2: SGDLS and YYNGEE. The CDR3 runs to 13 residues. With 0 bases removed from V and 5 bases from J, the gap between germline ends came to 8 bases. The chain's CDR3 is CASSVGGRTEAFF. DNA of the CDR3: TGTGCCAGCAGCGTAGGAGGGAGGACTGAAGCTTTCTTT.

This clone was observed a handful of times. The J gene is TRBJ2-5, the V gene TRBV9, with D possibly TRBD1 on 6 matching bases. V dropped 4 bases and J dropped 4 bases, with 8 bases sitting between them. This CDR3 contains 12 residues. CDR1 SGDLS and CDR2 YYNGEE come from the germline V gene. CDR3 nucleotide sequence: TGTGCCAGCAGCCAGGGGTTAGAGACCCAGTACTTC. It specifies CASSQGLETQYF.

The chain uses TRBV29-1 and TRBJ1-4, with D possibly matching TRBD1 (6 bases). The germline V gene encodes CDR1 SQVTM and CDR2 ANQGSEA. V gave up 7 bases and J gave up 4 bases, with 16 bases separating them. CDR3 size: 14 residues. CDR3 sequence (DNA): TGCAGCGCTGTCGGGGCAGGGGTTAATGAAAAACTGTTTTTT. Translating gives CSAVGAGVNEKLFF.

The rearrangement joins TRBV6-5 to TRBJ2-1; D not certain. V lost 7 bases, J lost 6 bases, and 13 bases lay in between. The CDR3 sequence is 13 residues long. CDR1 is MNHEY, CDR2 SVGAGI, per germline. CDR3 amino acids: CASNQMALNEQFF. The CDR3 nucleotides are TGTGCCAGCAATCAGATGGCCCTCAATGAGCAGTTCTTC.

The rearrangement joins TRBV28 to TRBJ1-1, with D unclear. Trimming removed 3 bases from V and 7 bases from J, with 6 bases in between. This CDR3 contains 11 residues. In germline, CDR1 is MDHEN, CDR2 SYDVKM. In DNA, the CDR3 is TGTGCCAGCAGTTTCCTCTATGAAGCTTTCTTT. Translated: CASSFLYEAFF.

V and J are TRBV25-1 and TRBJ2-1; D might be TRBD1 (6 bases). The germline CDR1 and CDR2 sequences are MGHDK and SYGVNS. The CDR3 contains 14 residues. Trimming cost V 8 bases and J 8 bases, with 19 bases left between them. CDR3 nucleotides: TGTGCCAGCTCAACCGGGACATTAGCCGATGAGCAGTTCTTC. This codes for CASSTGTLADEQFF.

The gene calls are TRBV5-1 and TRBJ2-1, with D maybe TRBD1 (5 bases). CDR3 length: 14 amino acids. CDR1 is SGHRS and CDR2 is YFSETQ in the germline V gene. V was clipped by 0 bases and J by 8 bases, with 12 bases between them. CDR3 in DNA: TGCGCCAGCAGCTTGGAGACAGCGAGAGATGAGCAGTTCTTC. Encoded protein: CASSLETARDEQFF.

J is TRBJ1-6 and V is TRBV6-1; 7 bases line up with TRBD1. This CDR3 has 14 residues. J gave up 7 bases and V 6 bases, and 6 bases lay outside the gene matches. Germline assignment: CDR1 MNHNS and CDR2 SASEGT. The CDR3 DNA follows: TGTGCCAGCAGCCTCCAGGGGGGCAATTCACCCCTCCACTTT. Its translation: CASSLQGGNSPLHF.

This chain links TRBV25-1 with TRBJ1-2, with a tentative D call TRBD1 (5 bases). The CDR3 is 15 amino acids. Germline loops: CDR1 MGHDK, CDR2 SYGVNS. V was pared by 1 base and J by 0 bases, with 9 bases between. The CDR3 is CASSESGKANYGYTF. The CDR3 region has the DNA TGTGCCAGCAGTGAATCAGGGAAAGCTAACTATGGCTACACCTTC.

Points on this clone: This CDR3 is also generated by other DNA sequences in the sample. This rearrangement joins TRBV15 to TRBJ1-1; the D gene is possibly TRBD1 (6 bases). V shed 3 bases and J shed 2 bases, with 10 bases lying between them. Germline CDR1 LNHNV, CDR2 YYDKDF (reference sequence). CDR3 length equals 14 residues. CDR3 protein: CATSRARGNTEAFF. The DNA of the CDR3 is TGTGCCACCAGCAGGGCCAGGGGAAACACTGAAGCTTTCTTT. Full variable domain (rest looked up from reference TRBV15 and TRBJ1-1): DAMVIQNPRYQVTQFGKPVTLSCSQTLNHNVMYWYQQKSSQAPKLLFHYYDKDFNNEADTPDNFQSRRPNTSFCFLDIRSPGLGDTAMYLCATSRARGNTEAFFGQGTRLTVV.

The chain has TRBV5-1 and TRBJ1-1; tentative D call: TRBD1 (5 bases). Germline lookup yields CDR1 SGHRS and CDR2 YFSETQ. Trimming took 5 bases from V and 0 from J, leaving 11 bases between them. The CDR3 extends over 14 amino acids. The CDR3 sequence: CASRVAGMNTEAFF. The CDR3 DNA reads TGCGCCAGCAGGGTGGCAGGGATGAACACTGAAGCTTTCTTT.

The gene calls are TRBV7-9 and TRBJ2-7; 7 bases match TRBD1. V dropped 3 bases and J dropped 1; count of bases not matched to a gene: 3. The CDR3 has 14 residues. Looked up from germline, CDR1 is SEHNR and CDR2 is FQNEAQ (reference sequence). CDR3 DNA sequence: TGTGCCAGCAGCTTCGACAGGGTATCCTACGAGCAGTACTTC. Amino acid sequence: CASSFDRVSYEQYF. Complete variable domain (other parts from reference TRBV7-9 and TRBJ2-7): DTGVSQNPRHKITKRGQNVTFRCDPISEHNRLYWYRQTLGQGPEFLTYFQNEAQLEKSRLLSDRFSAERPKGSFSTLEIQRTEQGDSAMYLCASSFDRVSYEQYFGPGTRLTVT.

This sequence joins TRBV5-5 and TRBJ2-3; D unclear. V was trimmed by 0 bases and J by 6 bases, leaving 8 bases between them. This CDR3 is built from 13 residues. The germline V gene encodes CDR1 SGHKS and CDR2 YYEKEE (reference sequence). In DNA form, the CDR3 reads TGTGCCAGCAGCTTGGGCCCCGCGGATACGCAGTATTTT. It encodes CASSLGPADTQYF.

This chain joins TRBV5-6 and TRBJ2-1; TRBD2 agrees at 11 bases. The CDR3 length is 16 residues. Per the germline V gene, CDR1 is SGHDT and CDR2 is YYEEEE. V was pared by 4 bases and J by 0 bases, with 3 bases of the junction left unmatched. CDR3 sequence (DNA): TGTGCCAGCAGCCCTACTAGCGGGAGCTCCTACAATGAGCAGTTCTTC. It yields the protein CASSPTSGSSYNEQFF.

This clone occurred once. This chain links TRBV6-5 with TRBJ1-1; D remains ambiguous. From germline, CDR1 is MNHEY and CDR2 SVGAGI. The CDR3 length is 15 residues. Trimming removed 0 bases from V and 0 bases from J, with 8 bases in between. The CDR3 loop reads CASSYSAGLNTEAFF. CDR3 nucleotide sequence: TGTGCCAGCAGTTACTCGGCAGGCTTGAACACTGAAGCTTTCTTT.

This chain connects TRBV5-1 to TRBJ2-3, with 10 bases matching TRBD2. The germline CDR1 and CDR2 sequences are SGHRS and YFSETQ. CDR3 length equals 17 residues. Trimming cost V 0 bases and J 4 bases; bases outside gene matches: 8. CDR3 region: CASSLATSGAMADTQYF. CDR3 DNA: TGCGCCAGCAGCTTGGCAACTAGCGGGGCTATGGCAGATACGCAGTATTTT.